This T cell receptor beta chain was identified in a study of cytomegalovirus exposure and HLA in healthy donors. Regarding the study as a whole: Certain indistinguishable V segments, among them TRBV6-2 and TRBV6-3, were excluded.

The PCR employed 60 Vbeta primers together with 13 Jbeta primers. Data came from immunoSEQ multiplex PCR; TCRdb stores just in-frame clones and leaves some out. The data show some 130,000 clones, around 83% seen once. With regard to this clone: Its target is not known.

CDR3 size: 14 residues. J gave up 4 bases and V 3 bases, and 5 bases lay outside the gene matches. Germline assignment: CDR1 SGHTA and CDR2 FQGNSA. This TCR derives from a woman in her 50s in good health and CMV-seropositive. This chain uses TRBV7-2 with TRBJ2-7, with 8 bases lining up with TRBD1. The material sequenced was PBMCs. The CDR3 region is CASSFSGGGYEQYF. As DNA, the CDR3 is TGTGCCAGCAGCTTTTCAGGGGGCGGGTACGAGCAGTACTTC. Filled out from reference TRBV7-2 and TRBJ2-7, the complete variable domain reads GAGVSQSPSNKVTEKGKDVELRCDPISGHTALYWYRQSLGQGLEFLIYFQGNSAPDKSGLPSDRFSAERTGGSVSTLTIQRTQQEDSAVYLCASSFSGGGYEQYFGPGTRLTVT.